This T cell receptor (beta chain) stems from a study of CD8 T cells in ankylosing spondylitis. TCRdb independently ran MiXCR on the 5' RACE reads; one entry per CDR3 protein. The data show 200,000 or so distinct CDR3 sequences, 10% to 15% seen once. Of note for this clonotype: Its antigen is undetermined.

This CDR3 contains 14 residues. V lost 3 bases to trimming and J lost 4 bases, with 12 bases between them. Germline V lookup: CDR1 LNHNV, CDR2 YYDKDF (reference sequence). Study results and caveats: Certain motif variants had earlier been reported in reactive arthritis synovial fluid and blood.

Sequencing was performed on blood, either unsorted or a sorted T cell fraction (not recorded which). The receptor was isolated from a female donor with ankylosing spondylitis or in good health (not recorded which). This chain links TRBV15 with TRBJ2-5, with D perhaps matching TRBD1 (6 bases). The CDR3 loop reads CATSSPTGGETQYF. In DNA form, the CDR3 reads TGTGCCACCAGCAGTCCGACAGGCGGAGAGACCCAGTACTTC.